The 20 T cell receptor beta chains in this list originate from one sample, sequenced in a study of blood T cell dynamics during melanoma immunotherapy. Here immunoSEQ multiplex PCR was the method, and the copy in TCRdb shows in-frame clones only, minus some. The repertoire holds about 6,300 clones, 88% seen once, with approximately 5% in the top ten. Specified time point: week 3, after first cycle of checkpoint inhibitor. Sequenced here: blood, sampled from a patient treated with checkpoint blockade. The receptor source for this set is a human donor with melanoma.

The J gene is TRBJ2-1, the V gene TRBV5-5; no clear D gene. The CDR3 spans 15 residues. V lost 3 bases and J lost 0, with 10 bases in between. From germline, CDR1 is SGHKS and CDR2 YYEKEE (reference sequence). CDR3 in amino acids: CASSSNMVSYNEQFF. As DNA, the CDR3 is TGTGCCAGCAGCTCAAACATGGTCTCCTACAATGAGCAGTTCTTC.

This sequence joins TRBV11-2 and TRBJ1-6; D gene ambiguous. V lost 6 bases to trimming and J lost 0 bases, with 9 bases between them. The germline gives CDR1 SGHAT, CDR2 FQNNGV. This CDR3 is 15 amino acids long. The CDR3 spells CASRNTNSYNSPLHF. The CDR3 nucleotides are TGTGCCAGCAGGAACACAAACTCCTATAATTCACCCCTCCACTTT.

This clone was found a few times. The rearrangement joins TRBV2 to TRBJ1-2; 7 nucleotides agree with TRBD1. The junction had 2 bases not matched to a gene; V was cut back by 6 bases and J by 1 base. CDR1 and CDR2 (germline): SNHLY, FYNNEI. The CDR3 covers 13 residues. CDR3 bases: TGTGCCAGCAGCCGGGACAGTAACTATGGCTACACCTTC. It codes for CASSRDSNYGYTF.

This clone came up once. The CDR3 spells CASSDLLKRTGELFF. DNA for the CDR3: TGTGCCAGCAGCGACCTCCTGAAACGCACCGGGGAGCTGTTTTTT. The chain joins TRBV5-8 to TRBJ2-2; D uncertain. V lost 4 bases, J lost 4 bases, and 14 bases lay in between. Germline CDR1 SGHTS, CDR2 YDEGEE. The CDR3 totals 15 residues.

The V call is TRBV28, the J call TRBJ1-5; TRBD1 aligns across 7 bases. The CDR3 is made up of 16 amino acids. CDR1 is MDHEN and CDR2 is SYDVKM in the germline V gene. Trimming cost V 2 bases and J 3 bases; bases outside gene matches: 7. The CDR3 here is CASSLPLDRANQPQHF. The CDR3 DNA is TGTGCCAGCAGTTTACCCCTAGACAGGGCCAATCAGCCCCAGCATTTT.

This clone was detected only a few times. The genes are TRBV19 and TRBJ1-5, with TRBD1 identical over 11 bases. Germline V gene lookup returns CDR1 LNHDA and CDR2 SQIVND (reference sequence). J was trimmed by 6 bases and V by 5 bases; bases with no gene match: 6. CDR3 size: 15 residues. CDR3 sequence (DNA): TGTGCCAGTAGTGTCATCGGGACAGGGGGTCAGCCCCAGCATTTT. Translation: CASSVIGTGGQPQHF.

This chain links TRBV7-9 with TRBJ2-7; 7 nucleotides align to TRBD1. Germline V gene sequence: CDR1 SEHNR, CDR2 FQNEAQ (reference sequence). The CDR3 is 15 residues long. Trimming took 5 bases from V and 2 from J; bases not matched to a gene: 9. The DNA for the CDR3 is TGTGCCAGCAGCCACCGGGACAGAGCAACCTACGAGCAGTACTTC. Translation: CASSHRDRATYEQYF. Complete variable domain (other parts from reference TRBV7-9 and TRBJ2-7): DTGVSQNPRHKITKRGQNVTFRCDPISEHNRLYWYRQTLGQGPEFLTYFQNEAQLEKSRLLSDRFSAERPKGSFSTLEIQRTEQGDSAMYLCASSHRDRATYEQYFGPGTRLTVT.

The J gene is TRBJ1-2, the V gene TRBV9; 7 nucleotides agree with TRBD1. Trimming cost V 3 bases and J 4 bases; bases outside gene matches: 0. This CDR3 spans 12 amino acids. Germline V gene sequence: CDR1 SGDLS, CDR2 YYNGEE. In nucleotides, the CDR3 is TGTGCCAGCAGCGGACAGGGCTATGGCTACACCTTC. Translation: CASSGQGYGYTF.

The chain uses TRBV6-4 and TRBJ1-4; D is possibly TRBD1 (5 bases). V gave up 7 bases and J gave up 7 bases, with 13 bases separating them. The length of the CDR3 is 13 residues. The V gene's germline CDR1 is MRHNA and CDR2 SNTAGT. The DNA for the CDR3 is TGTGCCAGCATGGGCAGGGAGGGTGAAAAACTGTTTTTT. The encoded protein is CASMGREGEKLFF.

The CDR3 bases are TGTGCCAGCAGCTCCTCGGGGCAGGGGCATGAAAAACTGTTTTTT. It translates to CASSSSGQGHEKLFF. V gene TRBV7-6 combines with J gene TRBJ1-4, with D possibly matching TRBD1 (6 bases). The CDR3 is made up of 15 amino acids. Germline V CDR1 and CDR2: SGHVS, FNYEAQ. Deletions cut 4 bases from V and 6 bases from J, with 15 bases between.

This sequence joins TRBV10-2 and TRBJ2-2; TRBD2 matches 13 bases. This CDR3 is built from 15 residues. The germline gives CDR1 WSHSY, CDR2 SAAADI. V gave up 8 bases and J gave up 5 bases; unmatched junction bases: 5. The CDR3 region has the DNA TGCGCCAGCCGGACTAGCGGGGGCTATACCGGGGAGCTGTTTTTT. Protein: CASRTSGGYTGELFF.

The chain employs TRBV29-1 and TRBJ2-7; 7 positions match TRBD2. The V and J ends lost 1 base and 6 bases, in that order; junction bases with no gene match: 3. Germline assignment: CDR1 SQVTM and CDR2 ANQGSEA. The CDR3 has 12 amino acids. The CDR3 protein is CSVEAGGLEQYF. CDR3 sequence (DNA): TGCAGCGTTGAAGCGGGGGGTCTCGAGCAGTACTTC.

V gene TRBV2 combines with J gene TRBJ1-2, with D unresolved. This CDR3 is 16 amino acids long. In germline, CDR1 is SNHLY, CDR2 FYNNEI. V was pared by 8 bases and J by 4 bases, with 23 bases between. This chain's CDR3 is CASGPDDDTITYGYTF. The CDR3, as DNA: TGTGCCAGCGGTCCGGACGACGACACCATTACCTATGGCTACACCTTC.

Only one count was recorded for this clone. The chain carries TRBV7-3 and TRBJ2-1, with 9 positions matching TRBD2. The CDR3 is 15 amino acids. Germline CDR1 reads SGHTA; CDR2 reads FQGTGA. V lost 3 bases, J lost 0 bases, and 0 bases stayed unmatched. Written as DNA, the CDR3 is TGTGCCAGCAGCTTTAGCGGGGGCTCCTACAATGAGCAGTTCTTC. Translating gives CASSFSGGSYNEQFF.

The chain couples TRBV2 to TRBJ2-7; a weak D match, TRBD1 (5 bases). V was shortened by 2 bases and J by 1 base, with 9 bases between the two germline ends. From germline, CDR1 is SNHLY and CDR2 FYNNEI. The CDR3 sequence is 14 residues long. The CDR3 is CASSEQGRSYEQYF. The DNA for the CDR3 is TGTGCCAGCAGTGAACAGGGAAGGTCCTACGAGCAGTACTTC.

This chain uses TRBV30 with TRBJ2-7; no clear D. This CDR3 has 12 amino acids. V was pared by 2 bases and J by 5 bases, with 10 bases between. CDR1 and CDR2 from the germline V gene are GTSNPN and SVGIG (reference sequence). CDR3 amino acids: CAWSRQVNEQYF. The CDR3, as DNA: TGTGCCTGGAGTAGACAAGTAAACGAGCAGTACTTC.

The rearrangement links TRBV6-1 to TRBJ1-1, with D perhaps TRBD1 (5 bases). CDR1 is MNHNS, CDR2 SASEGT, per germline. V was shortened by 2 bases and J by 1 base, with 11 bases between the two germline ends. The CDR3 spans 15 residues. The CDR3: CASSESRATNTEAFF. CDR3 DNA: TGTGCCAGCAGTGAAAGCAGGGCAACGAACACTGAAGCTTTCTTT.

The chain joins TRBV11-2 to TRBJ2-5; D gene ambiguous. The germline CDR1 and CDR2 sequences are SGHAT and FQNNGV. The CDR3 runs to 13 residues. Trimming took 1 base from V and 2 from J, leaving 5 bases between them. The CDR3 region is CASSLGGQETQYF. The CDR3, as DNA: TGTGCCAGCAGCTTAGGAGGACAAGAGACCCAGTACTTC.

This clone was seen once. The chain combines TRBV2 with TRBJ1-2; 11 bases fit TRBD1. Germline V lookup: CDR1 SNHLY, CDR2 FYNNEI. Losses at the gene ends were 7 bases for V and 8 bases for J; bases not matched to a gene: 12. This CDR3 is 15 amino acids long. CDR3 nucleotides: TGTGCCAGCAACCAAGGACAGGGGGCTCCAAGGGGCTACACCTTC. Translation: CASNQGQGAPRGYTF.

V and J are TRBV5-1 and TRBJ2-7; D unresolved. Trimming cost V 0 bases and J 4 bases, with 5 bases left between them. The CDR3 is 12 amino acids. In germline, CDR1 is SGHRS, CDR2 YFSETQ. CDR3: CASSLVPYEQYF. In DNA form, the CDR3 reads TGCGCCAGCAGCTTGGTCCCTTACGAGCAGTACTTC.